These 5 T cell receptor beta chains share one sample of origin, sequenced in a study of blood T cell repertoires in COVID-19. The data were produced by immunoSEQ multiplex PCR, yet TCRdb's version contains in-frame clones alone and is incomplete. The table has some 670,000 clones, about nine tenths seen once. The sequenced sample was peripheral blood. Receptors originate from a woman aged 18-29 years with acute or convalescent COVID-19.

This chain joins TRBV6-1 and TRBJ1-1; TRBD1 agrees at 7 bases. V lost 3 bases to trimming and J lost 13 bases; unmatched junction nucleotides: 14. CDR1 and CDR2 from the germline V gene are MNHNS and SASEGT. CDR3 size: 14 residues. The CDR3 DNA is TGTGCCAGCAGTGATTGGGGACAGATCCAAAAAGTTTTCTTT. It is translated as CASSDWGQIQKVFF.

The DNA for the CDR3 is TGTGCCAGCAGCGGAGAGGCCGGGACTAGCGGTGCAGATACGCAGTATTTT. This encodes CASSGEAGTSGADTQYF. This sequence joins TRBV9 and TRBJ2-3; 11 bases fit TRBD2. Germline CDR1 and CDR2: SGDLS and YYNGEE. There are 17 residues in the CDR3. The V segment lost 3 bases and the J segment 4 bases; nucleotides outside the gene matches: 10.

The chain couples TRBV6-5 to TRBJ1-2; D is uncertain. The CDR3 is 12 residues long. Trimming took off 8 bases at V and 6 bases at J, with 13 bases between the two ends. The germline V gene encodes CDR1 MNHEY and CDR2 SVGAGI. In DNA, the CDR3 is TGTGCCAGCTCCCGCAGGATGGATGGCTACACCTTC. Translating it yields CASSRRMDGYTF.

The rearrangement joins TRBV2 to TRBJ1-2; D ambiguous. CDR3 length: 13 residues. Germline assignment: CDR1 SNHLY and CDR2 FYNNEI. V dropped 7 bases and J dropped 0 bases, with 9 bases sitting between them. The CDR3 DNA sequence: TGTGCCAGCACGAGTGGTACTAACTATGGCTACACCTTC. As protein: CASTSGTNYGYTF.

This clone was seen a single time. The rearrangement joins TRBV3-1 (or the pseudogene TRBV3-2) to TRBJ2-7; the D gene is possibly TRBD2 (5 bases). The V and J ends lost 5 bases and 6 bases respectively, with 17 bases between them. This CDR3 comprises 14 residues. Germline V gives CDR1 LGHDT, CDR2 YNNKEL (reference sequence). CDR3 amino acids: CASSSSLLGIEQYF. CDR3 coding DNA: TGTGCCAGCAGCTCCAGTCTTCTCGGGATCGAGCAGTACTTC.